This TCR beta chain was recorded in a study of blood T cell repertoires in COVID-19. V was cut by 4 bases and J by 7 bases, with 16 bases left in between. The CDR3 totals 14 residues. CDR1 is LGHDT, CDR2 YNNKEL, per germline (reference sequence). Participants came from fewer than 25 US areas, aged roughly 18 to 89 years. The study counted Cohort 3 donors as recovered given two negative PCRs, clearance, or symptom resolution. Clones were sequenced by immunoSEQ multiplex PCR, and TCRdb holds only the in-frame ones, with some missing. The data contain approximately 210,000 clones, about 80% of them singletons.

Material for sequencing was PBMCs or T cells enriched from blood (not recorded which). The receptor was isolated from a man aged 40-49 years who had recovered from COVID-19. The rearrangement joins TRBV3-1 (or the pseudogene TRBV3-2) to TRBJ1-2; D is unclear. The chain's CDR3 is CASSRTESPSGYTF. DNA for the CDR3: TGTGCCAGCAGCCGAACTGAGAGCCCCTCTGGCTACACCTTC.